These T cell receptor beta chains were read from a single sample in a study of vaccination effects on CD4 cells after COVID-19. For these receptors, no antigen is known. Data came from immunoSEQ multiplex PCR; TCRdb stores just in-frame clones and leaves some out. The table includes approximately 37,000 clones, about 70% detected once. Sequenced here: CD4+ T cells from PBMCs cultured without peptide, sampled after COVID-19 vaccination. The receptors stem from a human donor who received a COVID-19 vaccine. Each CDR3 is given with its conserved first and last residue. The D gene is left open where the match is weak. Size is stated for part of the rows, as once, few or many counts, or as a class when the clone is expanded.

abundance	v_gene	j_gene	d_gene	CDR3aa	CDR3nt
NA	TRBV7-8	TRBJ1-4	NA	CASSLGVTNEKLFF	TGTGCCAGCAGCTTAGGGGTAACTAATGAAAAACTGTTTTTT
NA	TRBV7-8	TRBJ2-5	TRBD1	CASSLRGTGRETQYF	TGTGCCAGCAGCTTAAGGGGGACAGGGAGGGAGACCCAGTACTTC
NA	TRBV5-1	TRBJ2-1	TRBD1	CASSLEGDSNEQFF	TGCGCCAGCAGCTTGGAAGGGGACAGCAATGAGCAGTTCTTC
NA	TRBV19	TRBJ1-1	NA	CASSIQHGQNTEAFF	TGTGCCAGTAGTATTCAACACGGACAGAACACTGAAGCTTTCTTT
NA	TRBV5-1	TRBJ1-2	TRBD1	CASSLGDRGIYGYTF	TGCGCCAGCAGCTTGGGTGACAGGGGGATATATGGCTACACCTTC
NA	TRBV10-3	TRBJ2-7	NA	CAISESPEGYEQYF	TGTGCCATCAGTGAGTCCCCAGAGGGGTACGAGCAGTACTTC
NA	TRBV27	TRBJ1-5	NA	CASSSPYQPQHF	TGTGCCAGCAGTTCCCCTTATCAGCCCCAGCATTTT
NA	TRBV30	TRBJ1-1	NA	CAWSRLGGTEAFF	TGTGCCTGGAGCCGGCTGGGGGGCACTGAAGCTTTCTTT
few	TRBV9	TRBJ2-7	NA	CASSVEGLARREQYF	TGTGCCAGCAGCGTAGAGGGGCTCGCACGACGGGAGCAGTACTTC
NA	TRBV19	TRBJ1-2	NA	CASSIGEANYGYTF	TGTGCCAGTAGTATAGGTGAAGCTAACTATGGCTACACCTTC
few	TRBV2	TRBJ2-1	TRBD2	CASSFAPGTRGSVSYNEQFF	TGTGCCAGCAGTTTCGCTCCCGGGACTAGAGGGTCGGTGTCCTACAATGAGCAGTTCTTC